One and the same sample provided the 19 T cell receptor beta chains below, sequenced in a study of shared clonotypes between healthy human individuals. Repertoires were generated with immunoSEQ multiplex PCR, while TCRdb's copy carries only in-frame clones and drops some. Among roughly 2 million clones listed, roughly 96% were seen once. The sequenced sample was naive CD4+ T cells sorted from blood. As for subset: CD45RA+ positively selected. Receptors were obtained from a man aged 18 to 29 in good health.

The J gene is TRBJ2-3, the V gene TRBV30; D not resolved. Deletions cut 1 base from V and 6 bases from J, with 11 bases between. This CDR3 has 13 residues. Germline V gene lookup returns CDR1 GTSNPN and CDR2 SVGIG (reference sequence). CDR3 sequence: CAWSDRPPDTQYF. As DNA, the CDR3 is TGTGCCTGGAGTGACCGGCCCCCCGATACGCAGTATTTT. The entire variable domain, with the rest obtained from reference TRBV30 and TRBJ2-3, is as follows: SQTIHQWPATLVQPVGSPLSLECTVEGTSNPNLYWYRQAAGRGLQLLFYSVGIGQISSEVPQNLSASRPQDRQFILSSKKLLLSDSGFYLCAWSDRPPDTQYFGPGTRLTVL.

About this clone: Other DNA sequences in this specimen translate into the identical CDR3. The chain employs TRBV11-2 and TRBJ2-7, with D maybe TRBD1 (6 bases). The CDR3 totals 13 residues. The ends were cut back, 0 bases at V and 6 bases at J, with 9 bases in the middle. Germline CDR1 reads SGHAT; CDR2 reads FQNNGV. For the CDR3, the DNA is TGTGCCAGCAGCTTAGATTTAGGGGGCGAGCAGTACTTC. Its translation is CASSLDLGGEQYF. The full variable domain, its missing parts supplied by reference TRBV11-2 and TRBJ2-7, is EAGVAQSPRYKIIEKRQSVAFWCNPISGHATLYWYQQILGQGPKLLIQFQNNGVVDDSQLPKDRFSAERLKGVDSTLKIQPAKLEDSAVYLCASSLDLGGEQYFGPGTRLTVT.

The chain links TRBV7-9 to TRBJ2-7, with 7 bases that match TRBD1. The CDR3 sequence is 13 residues long. The V segment lost 4 bases and the J segment 0 bases; nucleotides outside the gene matches: 0. Germline CDR1 is SEHNR and CDR2 is FQNEAQ (reference sequence). The CDR3 spells CASSWTGSYEQYF. CDR3 nucleotides: TGTGCCAGCAGCTGGACAGGCTCCTACGAGCAGTACTTC.

This rearrangement joins TRBV20-1 to TRBJ2-1; the D gene is possibly TRBD2 (5 bases). Per the germline V gene, CDR1 is DFQATT and CDR2 is SNEGSKA (reference sequence). The CDR3 has 11 amino acids. Trimming left V 2 bases short and J 10 bases short, with 9 bases between. As DNA, the CDR3 is TGCAGTGCTAGATTCGGGGTCGAGCAGTTCTTC. Translated: CSARFGVEQFF.

This sequence joins TRBV6-6 and TRBJ2-5; D gene unclear. Germline V gene data show CDR1 as MNHNY and CDR2 as SVGAGI (reference sequence). The germline V and J ends were trimmed by 6 bases and 2 bases, with 13 bases remaining between them. This CDR3 comprises 14 residues. The CDR3 DNA reads TGTGCCAGCAGACGAACGGGCCTTCAAGAGACCCAGTACTTC. As protein: CASRRTGLQETQYF.

The rearrangement joins TRBV7-6 to TRBJ2-3, with 9 bases matching TRBD1. Losses at the gene ends were 5 bases for V and 1 base for J; bases not matched to a gene: 7. Per the germline V gene, CDR1 is SGHVS and CDR2 is FNYEAQ. The CDR3 length is 16 residues. The CDR3 region is CASSPQTGGGTDTQYF. CDR3 nucleotides: TGTGCCAGCAGCCCTCAAACAGGGGGCGGCACAGATACGCAGTATTTT.

This rearrangement joins TRBV29-1 to TRBJ2-2, with a possible D match to TRBD1 (5 bases). Looked up from germline, CDR1 is SQVTM and CDR2 is ANQGSEA. Between the trimmed V and J ends, which lost 1 base and 5 bases, there was a span of 8 bases. This CDR3 contains 13 residues. The CDR3 region is CSVEGGDTGELFF. The CDR3 region has the DNA TGCAGCGTTGAAGGGGGCGATACCGGGGAGCTGTTTTTT.

Only one count was recorded for this clone. V and J are TRBV5-6 and TRBJ2-7; 10 bases are a match to TRBD2. This CDR3 is 17 amino acids long. In germline, CDR1 is SGHDT, CDR2 YYEEEE. V shed 1 base and J 1 base; nucleotides not matched to a gene: 8. The CDR3 reads CASSLSSGSVGSYEQYF. As DNA, the CDR3 is TGTGCCAGCAGCTTGTCTAGCGGGAGTGTAGGTTCCTACGAGCAGTACTTC. Filled out from reference TRBV5-6 and TRBJ2-7, the complete variable domain reads DAGVTQSPTHLIKTRGQQVTLRCSPKSGHDTVSWYQQALGQGPQFIFQYYEEEERQRGNFPDRFSGHQFPNYSSELNVNALLLGDSALYLCASSLSSGSVGSYEQYFGPGTRLTVT.

The rearrangement uses TRBV6-6 and TRBJ2-7; D could derive from TRBD1 or TRBD2 (6 bases each). V lost 6 bases, J lost 5 bases, and 14 bases lay in between. This CDR3 is built from 13 residues. The V gene's germline CDR1 is MNHNY and CDR2 SVGAGI (reference sequence). CDR3: CASRKGGNHEQYF. The CDR3 DNA sequence: TGTGCCAGCAGAAAGGGGGGCAACCACGAGCAGTACTTC.

V usage is TRBV5-1 and J usage is TRBJ2-7, with no clear D. The CDR3 runs to 12 residues. CDR1 is SGHRS and CDR2 is YFSETQ in the germline V gene. Trimming took off 4 bases at V and 4 bases at J, with 9 bases between the two ends. Here the CDR3 reads CASSNQEYEQYF. The DNA of the CDR3 is TGCGCCAGCAGCAACCAGGAGTACGAGCAGTACTTC.

Concerning this clone: The identical CDR3 is also encoded by other nucleotide sequences in the sample. V is TRBV10-3 and J is TRBJ1-2, with D unresolved. The ends were cut back, 1 base at V and 1 base at J, with 1 base in the middle. CDR3 size: 12 residues. CDR1 ENHRY and CDR2 SYGVKD come from the germline V gene. CDR3 DNA: TGTGCCATCAGTGAGTTTAACTATGGCTACACCTTC. Translated: CAISEFNYGYTF.

The chain joins TRBV30 to TRBJ1-2; TRBD1 matches at 12 bases. Unmatched junction bases numbered 6, after V lost 7 bases and J lost 6 bases. The germline CDR1 and CDR2 sequences are GTSNPN and SVGIG (reference sequence). This CDR3 spans 13 amino acids. CDR3 protein: CAFGTGGENGYTF. The CDR3 nucleotides read TGTGCCTTTGGGACAGGGGGCGAGAATGGCTACACCTTC.

The chain links TRBV7-9 to TRBJ2-5; 10 bases map to TRBD1. CDR1 is SEHNR, CDR2 FQNEAQ, per germline (reference sequence). J lost 5 bases, V lost 4 bases, and 10 bases had no gene match. This CDR3 is built from 16 residues. The DNA of the CDR3 is TGTGCCAGCAGCTCCTTAACGGGACAGGGGCCGGAGACCCAGTACTTC. This encodes CASSSLTGQGPETQYF.

The chain has TRBV28 and TRBJ1-2; no definite D call. The CDR3 is made up of 15 amino acids. Germline-derived CDR1 and CDR2 are MDHEN and SYDVKM. Trimming stripped 5 bases from V and 2 bases from J, with 15 bases between. DNA of the CDR3: TGTGCCAGCAGTATCCCGGTCGGATTAAACTATGGCTACACCTTC. Translation: CASSIPVGLNYGYTF.

The CDR3 reads CASSRDRDPYTYGYTF. CDR3 DNA sequence: TGTGCCAGCAGCCGGGACAGGGACCCATACACCTATGGCTACACCTTC. The V call is TRBV27, the J call TRBJ1-2, with 9 positions matching TRBD1. Unmatched junction bases numbered 12, after V lost 6 bases and J lost 4 bases. Germline V gene data show CDR1 as MNHEY and CDR2 as SMNVEV (reference sequence). There are 16 residues in the CDR3.

As concerns this clone: The same CDR3 can be traced to other DNA sequences in this sample. The gene calls are TRBV4-3 and TRBJ2-5, with no clear D. The germline V gene encodes CDR1 LGHNA and CDR2 YSLEER. V was clipped by 1 base and J by 5 bases, with 8 bases between them. The CDR3 consists of 13 residues. The CDR3 sequence: CASSQGLRETQYF. In DNA, the CDR3 is TGCGCCAGCAGCCAAGGACTTCGGGAGACCCAGTACTTC.

The chain couples TRBV2 to TRBJ2-5; maybe TRBD2 (6 bases). The CDR3 covers 15 residues. The V and J ends lost 8 bases and 0 bases respectively, with 16 bases between them. In germline, CDR1 is SNHLY, CDR2 FYNNEI. CDR3 loop: CASLGPGEHQETQYF. The CDR3 coding sequence is TGTGCCAGCCTGGGACCGGGGGAGCACCAAGAGACCCAGTACTTC.

The genes are TRBV5-1 and TRBJ1-6, with a possible D match to TRBD1 (5 bases). The germline CDR1 and CDR2 sequences are SGHRS and YFSETQ. V was clipped by 2 bases and J by 3 bases, with 12 bases between them. CDR3 length: 16 amino acids. The CDR3 bases are TGCGCCAGCAGCTTAGGGGCTACCATCTATAATTCACCCCTCCACTTT. This encodes CASSLGATIYNSPLHF.

The chain couples TRBV5-1 to TRBJ2-3; TRBD2 aligns across 9 bases. The germline CDR1 and CDR2 sequences are SGHRS and YFSETQ. This CDR3 is built from 16 residues. The V and J ends lost 2 bases and 3 bases, in that order; junction bases with no gene match: 7. The CDR3 DNA reads as TGCGCCAGCAGCTTTGAGGGACTAGCCAAAACAGATACGCAGTATTTT. Amino acid sequence: CASSFEGLAKTDTQYF.